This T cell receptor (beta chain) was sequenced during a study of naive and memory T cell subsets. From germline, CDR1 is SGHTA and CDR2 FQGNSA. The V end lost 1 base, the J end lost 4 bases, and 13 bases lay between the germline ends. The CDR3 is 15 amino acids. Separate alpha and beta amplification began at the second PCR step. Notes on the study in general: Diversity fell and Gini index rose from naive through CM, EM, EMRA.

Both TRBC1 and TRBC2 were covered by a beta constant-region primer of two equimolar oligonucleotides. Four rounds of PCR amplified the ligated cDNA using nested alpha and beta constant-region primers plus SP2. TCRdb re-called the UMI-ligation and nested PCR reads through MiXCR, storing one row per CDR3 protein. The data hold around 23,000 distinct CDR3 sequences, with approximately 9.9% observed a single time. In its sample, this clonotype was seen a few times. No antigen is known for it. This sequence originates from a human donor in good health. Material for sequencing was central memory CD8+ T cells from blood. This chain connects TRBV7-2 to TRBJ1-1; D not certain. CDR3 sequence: CASSLGRIGVTEAFF. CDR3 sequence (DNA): TGTGCCAGCAGCTTAGGGCGGATTGGGGTCACTGAAGCTTTCTTT. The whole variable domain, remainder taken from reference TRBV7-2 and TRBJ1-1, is GAGVSQSPSNKVTEKGKDVELRCDPISGHTALYWYRQSLGQGLEFLIYFQGNSAPDKSGLPSDRFSAERTGGSVSTLTIQRTQQEDSAVYLCASSLGRIGVTEAFFGQGTRLTVV.